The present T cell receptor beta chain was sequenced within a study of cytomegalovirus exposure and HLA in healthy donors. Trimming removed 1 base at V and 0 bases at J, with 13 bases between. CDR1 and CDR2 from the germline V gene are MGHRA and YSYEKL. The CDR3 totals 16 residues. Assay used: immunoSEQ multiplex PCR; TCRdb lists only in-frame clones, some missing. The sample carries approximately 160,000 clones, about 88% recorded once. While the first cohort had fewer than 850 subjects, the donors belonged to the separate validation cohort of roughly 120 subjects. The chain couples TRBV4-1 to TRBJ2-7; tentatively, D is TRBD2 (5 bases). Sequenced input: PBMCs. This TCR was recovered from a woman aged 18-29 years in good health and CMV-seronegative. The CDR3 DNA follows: TGCGCCAGCAGCCAAGTGCGAGGGTCTGACTCCTACGAGCAGTACTTC. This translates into CASSQVRGSDSYEQYF.